One and the same sample provided the 23 T cell receptor beta chains below, sequenced in a study of cytomegalovirus exposure and HLA in healthy donors. PCR amplification relied on 60 Vbeta primers (plus 13 Jbeta primers). Generated by immunoSEQ multiplex PCR, the TCRdb table keeps only in-frame clones and is missing some. This sample yields approximately 150,000 clones, of which around four fifths are seen a single time; roughly 1.2% belongs to the top ten. The sample taken for sequencing was PBMCs. The receptors shown here come from a woman in her forties or fifties in good health and CMV-seronegative.

This chain links TRBV5-1 with TRBJ1-1; a possible D gene is TRBD1 (6 bases). The CDR3 totals 14 residues. The germline V gene has CDR1 SGHRS and CDR2 YFSETQ. Trimming removed 2 bases at V and 7 bases at J, with 15 bases between. This CDR3 is CASSLQGGIDEAFF. CDR3 sequence (DNA): TGCGCCAGCAGCTTACAGGGTGGAATTGATGAAGCTTTCTTT.

This clone has only a few counts. This chain links TRBV4-1 with TRBJ2-1; 9 positions match TRBD2. The CDR3 is made up of 16 amino acids. The ends lost 1 base at V and 8 bases at J; junction bases unmatched: 9. Germline loops: CDR1 MGHRA, CDR2 YSYEKL. This chain's CDR3 is CASSQAGTSIGDEQFF. CDR3 bases: TGCGCCAGCAGCCAAGCGGGGACTAGCATTGGGGATGAGCAGTTCTTC.

The V gene is TRBV30, the J gene TRBJ2-2, with 7 bases fitting TRBD2. Germline lookup yields CDR1 GTSNPN and CDR2 SVGIG (reference sequence). The trim removed 8 bases at V and 0 bases at J, leaving 15 bases unmatched. The CDR3 is made up of 17 amino acids. DNA for the CDR3: TGTGCCATCCGGTGGGGTAGCGGGTCTACGAACACCGGGGAGCTGTTTTTT. Translation: CAIRWGSGSTNTGELFF.

Remarks on this clone: The junction differs from germline at one of its ends, possibly a read error. J is TRBJ1-4 and V is TRBV7-7; 8 bases map to TRBD1. The CDR3 contains 18 residues. Looked up from germline, CDR1 is SSHAT and CDR2 is FNYEAQ (reference sequence). DNA of the CDR3: TGTGCTAGCAGTAGAAATATAAGGACAGGGTCCAGTAATGAAAAACTGTTTTTT. This sequence encodes CASSRNIRTGSSNEKLFF.

The chain couples TRBV5-4 to TRBJ1-2; 10 bases align to TRBD1. With 4 bases clipped from V and 2 bases from J, the junction kept 5 bases outside the gene matches. Germline CDR1 SGHNT, CDR2 YYREEE (reference sequence). The CDR3 extends over 15 amino acids. Written as DNA, the CDR3 is TGTGCCAGCAGCGCCTGGGACAGGGGCAACTATGGCTACACCTTC. Its protein product is CASSAWDRGNYGYTF. Full variable domain (outside the CDR3, taken from reference TRBV5-4 and TRBJ1-2): ETGVTQSPTHLIKTRGQQVTLRCSSQSGHNTVSWYQQALGQGPQFIFQYYREEENGRGNFPPRFSGLQFPNYSSELNVNALELDDSALYLCASSAWDRGNYGYTFGSGTRLTVV.

This sequence joins TRBV4-1 and TRBJ2-3; 8 bases are shared with TRBD2. Germline lookup yields CDR1 MGHRA and CDR2 YSYEKL. The CDR3 is made up of 15 amino acids. J was trimmed by 6 bases and V by 1 base; bases with no gene match: 6. The CDR3 spells CASSQVSGVADTQYF. In DNA, the CDR3 is TGCGCCAGCAGCCAAGTTAGCGGGGTCGCGGATACGCAGTATTTT.

This sequence joins TRBV9 and TRBJ2-7; 12 bases fit TRBD1. Germline V gene data show CDR1 as SGDLS and CDR2 as YYNGEE. J gave up 5 bases and V 3 bases, and 12 bases lay outside the gene matches. This CDR3 is 17 amino acids long. Written as DNA, the CDR3 is TGTGCCAGCAGCGGAGGGACAGGGGGCGCAATTAATGACGAGCAGTACTTC. This sequence encodes CASSGGTGGAINDEQYF.

The chain couples TRBV28 to TRBJ1-5; D is unresolved. V lost 5 bases, J lost 5 bases, and 22 bases lay in between. The CDR3 contains 17 residues. The germline gives CDR1 MDHEN, CDR2 SYDVKM. The CDR3 spells CASSPPPRIRSHQPQHF. For the CDR3, the DNA is TGTGCCAGCAGTCCGCCGCCCAGGATTCGTTCACATCAGCCCCAGCATTTT.

The J gene is TRBJ1-4, the V gene TRBV7-9; 7 bases agree with TRBD1. The V gene's germline CDR1 is SEHNR and CDR2 FQNEAQ (reference sequence). Trimming took 2 bases from V and 8 from J; bases not matched to a gene: 11. The CDR3 extends over 16 amino acids. CDR3 nucleotide sequence: TGTGCCAGCAGCTTAACTATAGTGGGACAGACCGAAAAACTGTTTTTT. Translated, it gives CASSLTIVGQTEKLFF.

The chain's CDR3 is CASSLQGAGDQPQHF. The CDR3 region has the DNA TGTGCCAGCAGCTTACAGGGAGCGGGGGACCAGCCCCAGCATTTT. This rearrangement joins TRBV7-2 to TRBJ1-5, with a possible D match to TRBD1 (5 bases). CDR3 length: 15 amino acids. Germline CDR1 SGHTA, CDR2 FQGNSA. The V and J ends lost 2 bases and 7 bases respectively, with 15 bases between them.

This clone turned up a few times. J is TRBJ2-2 and V is TRBV4-3; 9 nucleotides align to TRBD1. Trimming cost V 0 bases and J 4 bases; bases outside gene matches: 6. Germline V gene data show CDR1 as LGHNA and CDR2 as YSLEER. This CDR3 comprises 17 residues. CDR3 in DNA: TGCGCCAGCAGCCAAGATATGGGGACAGGGCCCACCGGGGAGCTGTTTTTT. This codes for CASSQDMGTGPTGELFF.

V is TRBV7-3 and J is TRBJ2-1; D perhaps matches TRBD2 (6 bases). This CDR3 contains 14 residues. Germline lookup yields CDR1 SGHTA and CDR2 FQGTGA. V was shortened by 3 bases and J by 7 bases, with 13 bases between the two germline ends. Written as DNA, the CDR3 is TGTGCCAGCAGCTTTCCCGGCGGGGATAATGAGCAGTTCTTC. It yields the protein CASSFPGGDNEQFF.

V is TRBV28 and J is TRBJ1-6; TRBD1 aligns across 9 bases. V shed 6 bases, J shed 7 bases, and the junction held 7 bases outside the gene matches. Per the germline V gene, CDR1 is MDHEN and CDR2 is SYDVKM. This CDR3 contains 15 residues. The CDR3 nucleotides read TGTGCCAGCAGCTCCCCGGACAGGGGAAATTCACCCCTCCACTTT. The encoded protein is CASSSPDRGNSPLHF.

This clone was seen a single time. Other DNA sequences in this specimen translate into the identical CDR3. The chain uses TRBV5-1 and TRBJ2-7, with 10 bases fitting TRBD1. The CDR3 is made up of 14 amino acids. Germline V CDR1 and CDR2: SGHRS, YFSETQ. The V and J ends lost 4 bases and 2 bases, in that order; junction bases with no gene match: 3. In nucleotides, the CDR3 is TGCGCCAGCAGCCTTGGACAGGGGGCCTACGAGCAGTACTTC. Residues: CASSLGQGAYEQYF.

The J gene is TRBJ1-5, the V gene TRBV21-1; whether TRBD1, the table's D call, matches the DNA was not checked. TRBV21-1 is tagged as a pseudogene. This CDR3 is 15 amino acids long. The CDR3 region is CASTQGQGAYQPQHF. The CDR3 bases are TGTGCCAGCACCCAGGGACAGGGGGCTTATCAGCCCCAGCATTTT.

V gene TRBV28 combines with J gene TRBJ2-7; TRBD1 matches at 7 bases. V lost 5 bases, J lost 2 bases, and 9 bases stayed unmatched. Germline V gene sequence: CDR1 MDHEN, CDR2 SYDVKM. The CDR3 consists of 15 residues. CDR3 bases: TGTGCCAGCAGTGAATCCGGGACAGATACCTACGAGCAGTACTTC. It specifies CASSESGTDTYEQYF.

This clone was seen more than once but under ten times. The chain couples TRBV7-9 to TRBJ1-5, with D maybe TRBD1 (5 bases). V was cut by 4 bases and J by 7 bases, with 11 bases left in between. The CDR3 totals 13 residues. Per the germline V gene, CDR1 is SEHNR and CDR2 is FQNEAQ (reference sequence). Here the CDR3 reads CASSSYGGQPQHF. Written as DNA, the CDR3 is TGTGCCAGCAGCTCCTATGGGGGGCAGCCCCAGCATTTT.

This clone was observed a single time. CDR3 loop: CSAPRGGGYTF. The CDR3 DNA sequence: TGCAGTGCTCCCCGCGGGGGCGGCTACACCTTC. The V and J genes are TRBV20-1 and TRBJ1-2; maybe TRBD1 (6 bases). CDR3 length: 11 amino acids. The V gene lost 5 bases and the J gene lost 8 bases, with 12 bases spanning the gap. Looked up from germline, CDR1 is DFQATT and CDR2 is SNEGSKA (reference sequence).

The table lists this clone with a few counts. This chain uses TRBV5-1 with TRBJ2-1, with 7 positions matching TRBD2. CDR3 size: 13 residues. Germline CDR1 SGHRS, CDR2 YFSETQ. The junction had 2 bases not matched to a gene; V was cut back by 1 base and J by 7 bases. DNA for the CDR3: TGCGCCAGCAGCTTGATACTAGCGAATGAGCAGTTCTTC. Translating it yields CASSLILANEQFF. Combining the CDR3 with reference TRBV5-1 and TRBJ2-1 gives the whole variable domain KAGVTQTPRYLIKTRGQQVTLSCSPISGHRSVSWYQQTPGQGLQFLFEYFSETQRNKGNFPGRFSGRQFSNSRSEMNVSTLELGDSALYLCASSLILANEQFFGPGTRLTVL.

This clone was seen only once. The chain has TRBV11-2 and TRBJ1-5, with 10 bases identical to TRBD1. The CDR3 covers 14 residues. Germline CDR1 and CDR2: SGHAT and FQNNGV. V trimming: 6 bases; J trimming: 6 bases; junction bases outside the gene matches: 5. The DNA for the CDR3 is TGTGCCAGCAGTCAGGGACAGGGGCTTCAGCCCCAGCATTTT. Protein product: CASSQGQGLQPQHF.

The rearrangement links TRBV5-4 to TRBJ1-2; TRBD1 aligns across 11 bases. This CDR3 has 15 amino acids. Germline trimming cut 5 bases from V and 5 bases from J; bases unmatched to any gene: 8. CDR1 SGHNT and CDR2 YYREEE come from the germline V gene (reference sequence). The CDR3, as DNA: TGTGCCAGCAGATCAGGGACAGGGGGAACTTATGGCTACACCTTC. Its protein is CASRSGTGGTYGYTF. Variable domain in full (rest from reference TRBV5-4 and TRBJ1-2): ETGVTQSPTHLIKTRGQQVTLRCSSQSGHNTVSWYQQALGQGPQFIFQYYREEENGRGNFPPRFSGLQFPNYSSELNVNALELDDSALYLCASRSGTGGTYGYTFGSGTRLTVV.

The chain employs TRBV5-6 and TRBJ1-4, with 10 bases matching TRBD1. V was pared by 4 bases and J by 8 bases, with 8 bases of the junction left unmatched. The CDR3 spans 15 residues. Germline loops: CDR1 SGHDT, CDR2 YYEEEE. CDR3 in amino acids: CASSARDRGGEKLFF. The CDR3 DNA reads as TGTGCCAGCAGCGCTAGGGACAGGGGCGGAGAAAAACTGTTTTTT.

A few counts support this clone. The chain combines TRBV14 with TRBJ1-1; D ambiguous. This CDR3 spans 13 amino acids. Germline loops: CDR1 SGHDN, CDR2 FVKESK. Trimming took off 2 bases at V and 1 base at J, with 5 bases between the two ends. The CDR3, as DNA: TGTGCCAGCAGCCAACGGTGGAACACTGAAGCTTTCTTT. It encodes CASSQRWNTEAFF.